This is a list of T cell receptor beta chains from one sample in a study of cytomegalovirus exposure and HLA in healthy donors. TCRdb's table, derived via immunoSEQ multiplex PCR, lists solely in-frame clones and lacks some. This table holds roughly 140,000 clones, around 80% found once. Material: PBMCs. The receptors shown here come from a woman aged 55-69 years in good health and CMV-seropositive. CDR3s include the opening cysteine and the closing phenylalanine or tryptophan. D genes are given only for firm matches. Not every row has a clone size; where given, it reads once, few, many or a size class.

CDR3 length | clone size | J gene | D gene | V gene | CDR3 DNA | CDR3 protein
14 | - | TRBJ2-5 | - | TRBV7-9 | TGTGCCAGCAGTCAGTTCCCCCAGGAAGAGACCCAGTACTTC | CASSQFPQEETQYF
12 | - | TRBJ2-5 | - | TRBV29-1 | TGCAGCGCCAGCGGAGGTTTAGAGACCCAGTACTTC | CSASGGLETQYF
13 | - | TRBJ2-7 | - | TRBV2 | TGTGCCAGCAGGTTAGGGGCCCGCTTCGAGCAGTACTTC | CASRLGARFEQYF
17 | - | TRBJ2-7 | TRBD2 | TRBV27 | TGTGCCAGCAGTCGTTCCTCTTCAGCGGGAGGTTCCTACGAGCAGTACTTC | CASSRSSSAGGSYEQYF
13 | - | TRBJ2-3 | TRBD1 | TRBV6-4 | TGTGCCAGCAGCGCAGAGACAGGGGATACGCAGTATTTT | CASSAETGDTQYF
14 | - | TRBJ1-5 | TRBD1 | TRBV6-5 | TGTGCCAGCAGCCGACAGGGACCTTATCAGCCCCAGCATTTT | CASSRQGPYQPQHF
14 | - | TRBJ2-7 | TRBD2 | TRBV6-6 | TGTGCCAGCAGGACCCGAGCGGGAGGCTACGAGCAGTACTTC | CASRTRAGGYEQYF
14 | once | TRBJ2-7 | - | TRBV4-1 | TGCGCCAGCAGCCAAGAGGGACTCAGCTACGAGCAGTACTTC | CASSQEGLSYEQYF
16 | - | TRBJ1-5 | TRBD1 | TRBV18 | TGTGCCAGCTCACTTTCTCAACAGGGGACCAATCAGCCCCAGCATTTT | CASSLSQQGTNQPQHF
16 | - | TRBJ2-2 | - | TRBV27 | TGTGCCAGCAGTTTATCCCCGGCATTCGGGACCGGGGAGCTGTTTTTT | CASSLSPAFGTGELFF
14 | - | TRBJ2-1 | - | TRBV5-4 | TGTGCCAGCAGCTTGAAGTCTAGCTCCCATGAGCAGTTCTTC | CASSLKSSSHEQFF
16 | - | TRBJ2-1 | - | TRBV7-6 | TGTGCCAGCAGCTCCCTGGTTGGGACAAAAGGGTGGGAGCAGTTCTTC | CASSSLVGTKGWEQFF
13 | - | TRBJ2-7 | TRBD2 | TRBV5-1 | TGCGCCAGCAGCCCCGGGAGGGCCGAGGAGCAGTACTTC | CASSPGRAEEQYF
17 | - | TRBJ1-1 | - | TRBV19 | TGTGCCAGTAGTATAATTCGCGGGGGGAGAGCGAACACTGAAGCTTTCTTT | CASSIIRGGRANTEAFF
14 | few | TRBJ2-5 | TRBD1 | TRBV18 | TGTGCCAGCTCACCTCCCGGGACAGTGGAGACCCAGTACTTC | CASSPPGTVETQYF
13 | - | TRBJ1-5 | TRBD1 | TRBV2 | TGTGCCAGCTCGGGACAGGCCAATCAGCCCCAGCATTTT | CASSGQANQPQHF
14 | - | TRBJ2-7 | - | TRBV6-1 | TGTGCCACCAACTATCTCGGGGGACCGGGGGAGCAGTACTTC | CATNYLGGPGEQYF
15 | - | TRBJ2-7 | - | TRBV4-1 | TGCGCCAGCAGCCAAGAAACCCGGCAGGGTTACGAGCAGTACTTC | CASSQETRQGYEQYF
16 | - | TRBJ2-1 | - | TRBV18 | TGTGCCAGCTCACCGTCGGCGTTAACGGGATACAATGAGCAGTTCTTC | CASSPSALTGYNEQFF
15 | once | TRBJ2-1 | TRBD2 | TRBV5-6 | TGTGCCAGCAGCCCGGGACTAGGGGTCCTCGATGAGCAGTTCTTC | CASSPGLGVLDEQFF
14 | - | TRBJ1-5 | - | TRBV28 | TGTGCCAGCAGGTCGTGGCCAACATACGCGCCCCAGCATTTT | CASRSWPTYAPQHF
12 | few | TRBJ1-4 | TRBD1 | TRBV7-2 | TGTGCCAGCAGCCCGGACAGGGGAAAACTGTTTTTT | CASSPDRGKLFF
15 | - | TRBJ2-7 | - | TRBV4-2 | TGTGCCAGCAGCCAAGGGCAGGGGCTCGCCTACGAGCAGTACTTC | CASSQGQGLAYEQYF
14 | - | TRBJ1-1 | TRBD1 | TRBV27 | TGTGCCAGCACCGGACAGGAGAGCGACACTGAAGCTTTCTTT | CASTGQESDTEAFF
14 | - | TRBJ2-1 | TRBD2 | TRBV5-4 | TGTGCCAGCAGTTGGTCACTAGCGTACAATGAGCAGTTCTTC | CASSWSLAYNEQFF
15 | - | TRBJ1-2 | TRBD1 | TRBV5-4 | TGTGCCAGCAGCTTGGCCCCGGGACAGGGAGGTGGCTACACCTTC | CASSLAPGQGGGYTF
12 | - | TRBJ2-1 | TRBD1 | TRBV7-9 | TGTGCCAGCAGCATCGACAGGGCTCGGCAGTTCTTC | CASSIDRARQFF
14 | - | TRBJ2-7 | - | TRBV7-9 | TGTGCCAGCAGCTTATCGACTAGAGGGGTAGAGCAGTACTTC | CASSLSTRGVEQYF
22 | - | TRBJ2-3 | - | TRBV5-1 | TGCGCCAGCAGCTTCGTCCCGGGACAACGCACCACACCCCACCACACAACAGATACGCAGTATTTT | CASSFVPGQRTTPHHTTDTQYF
13 | - | TRBJ1-5 | - | TRBV6-5 | TGTGCCAGCAGCGGACAGAGCAATCAGCCCCAGCATTTT | CASSGQSNQPQHF
12 | - | TRBJ2-5 | - | TRBV7-2 | TGTGCCAGCAGCTTAGTTTCAGGAATCGGGTACTTC | CASSLVSGIGYF
18 | few | TRBJ2-1 | - | TRBV27 | TGTGCCAGCAGTGAGACAGGGGGAGGGCTAGCGGGGAGAGATGAGCAGTTCTTC | CASSETGGGLAGRDEQFF
14 | - | TRBJ2-2 | TRBD2 | TRBV7-8 | TGTGCCAGCAGCGATGGACTAGCGCCCGGGGAGCTGTTTTTT | CASSDGLAPGELFF
15 | - | TRBJ2-1 | TRBD2 | TRBV11-3 | TGTGCCAGCAGCCCAGAGGGGACTAGCGTATGGGAGCAGTTCTTC | CASSPEGTSVWEQFF
14 | - | TRBJ2-7 | - | TRBV7-9 | TGTGCCAGCAGCTTAACACAGTATTCCTACGAGCAGTACTTC | CASSLTQYSYEQYF
14 | - | TRBJ2-1 | TRBD1 | TRBV4-2 | TGTGCCAGCAGCCAAGACGCCCGACAGGGTTCTGAGTTCTTC | CASSQDARQGSEFF
14 | - | TRBJ2-2 | TRBD1 | TRBV5-1 | TGCGCCAGCAGCGGGACAGGGAACACCGGGGAGCTGTTTTTT | CASSGTGNTGELFF
15 | - | TRBJ2-1 | TRBD2 | TRBV7-9 | TGTGCCAGCAGCTTACCGCCTAGCGGGAGCGATGAGCAGTTCTTC | CASSLPPSGSDEQFF
15 | once | TRBJ2-1 | TRBD1 | TRBV10-3 | TGTGCCATCAGTCCGCACAGGGGGAAAGATTCTGAGCAGTTCTTC | CAISPHRGKDSEQFF
12 | - | TRBJ1-1 | - | TRBV2 | TGTGCCAGCAGTGAAGTGGGGGCCGAAGCTTTCTTT | CASSEVGAEAFF
14 | few | TRBJ1-2 | - | TRBV15 | TGTGCCACCAGCAGAGATATCCGGAGGGAAGGCTACACCTTC | CATSRDIRREGYTF